This T cell receptor (beta chain) was sequenced during a study of PD-L1 blockade in urothelial cancer. Background on the study: Peripheral blood specimens exhibited a median yield of approximately 150,000 T cells.

The germline V gene has CDR1 MNHNS and CDR2 SASEGT. V gave up 6 bases and J gave up 4 bases; unmatched junction bases: 6. This CDR3 is built from 15 residues. Into every PCR, synthetic TCR analog templates were spiked. Assay used: immunoSEQ multiplex PCR; TCRdb lists only in-frame clones, some missing. The table includes tens of thousands of clones, 80% to 85% detected once. The time point: pretreatment peripheral blood. Patients presented with locally advanced or metastatic urothelial carcinoma. The source material was PBMCs, sampled around atezolizumab (anti-PD-L1) treatment. The source is a man between 60 and 70 years old with urothelial cancer. The chain joins TRBV6-1 to TRBJ2-6; 7 bases line up with TRBD1. DNA for the CDR3: TGTGCCAGCAGGACAACAGGGGTCGGGGCCAACGTCCTGACTTTC. This encodes CASRTTGVGANVLTF.